This TCR beta chain was sequenced for a study of blood T cell repertoires in COVID-19. On the study more broadly: T cells, B-cell-depleted T cells, or PBMCs supplied cDNA or gDNA.

Original data processing: Estimated nucleated cell counts came from reference gene primer amplification. Generated by immunoSEQ multiplex PCR, the TCRdb table keeps only in-frame clones and is missing some. D and trimming come from the DNA, and the V and J calls and clone size come from that table. The sample includes 55,000 or so clones, about 89% seen only once; the top ten take 6.9%. CDR3 size: 14 residues. Trimming took off 3 bases at V and 4 bases at J, with 13 bases between the two ends. Germline loops: CDR1 SGHTA, CDR2 FQGNSA. The receptor's source is a man aged 55 to 70 with active or convalescent COVID-19. The chain couples TRBV7-2 to TRBJ2-7, with D maybe TRBD1 (6 bases). Sequenced material: peripheral blood. CDR3 region: CASSFFQGRYEQYF. Written as DNA, the CDR3 is TGTGCCAGCAGCTTTTTCCAGGGGCGGTACGAGCAGTACTTC.